The 3 T cell receptor beta chains reported below all come from one sample, sequenced in a study of cytomegalovirus exposure and HLA in healthy donors. The primer mix had 60 Vbeta and 13 Jbeta primers. Sequenced by immunoSEQ multiplex PCR; TCRdb stores in-frame clones only, minus some. The repertoire holds tens of thousands of clones, with 75% to 80% as singletons. Input material: PBMCs. These receptors all stem from a man younger than 35 in good health and CMV-seronegative.

The CDR3 DNA follows: TGTGCCAGCAGCGACCGGGATGGCGCGAATGAAAAACTGTTTTTT. Translation: CASSDRDGANEKLFF. This sequence joins TRBV9 and TRBJ1-4, with unresolved D. The CDR3 totals 15 residues. Deletions cut 3 bases from V and 5 bases from J, with 14 bases between. Germline loops: CDR1 SGDLS, CDR2 YYNGEE.

The chain is built from TRBV7-9 and TRBJ1-6, with D tentatively TRBD1 (6 bases). The CDR3 length is 15 residues. Looked up from germline, CDR1 is SEHNR and CDR2 is FQNEAQ (reference sequence). Trimming removed 5 bases from V and 5 bases from J, with 13 bases in between. CDR3 region: CASSEQGADNSPLHF. The CDR3 coding sequence is TGTGCCAGCAGCGAACAGGGTGCGGATAATTCACCCCTCCACTTT.

The chain recombines TRBV9 with TRBJ2-2, with 10 bases matching TRBD2. V lost 0 bases and J lost 0; bases outside the gene matches: 5. This CDR3 has 18 amino acids. Germline V lookup: CDR1 SGDLS, CDR2 YYNGEE. CDR3 residues: CASSVGPAGGPNTGELFF. The CDR3 coding sequence is TGTGCCAGCAGCGTAGGCCCAGCGGGGGGGCCGAACACCGGGGAGCTGTTTTTT.